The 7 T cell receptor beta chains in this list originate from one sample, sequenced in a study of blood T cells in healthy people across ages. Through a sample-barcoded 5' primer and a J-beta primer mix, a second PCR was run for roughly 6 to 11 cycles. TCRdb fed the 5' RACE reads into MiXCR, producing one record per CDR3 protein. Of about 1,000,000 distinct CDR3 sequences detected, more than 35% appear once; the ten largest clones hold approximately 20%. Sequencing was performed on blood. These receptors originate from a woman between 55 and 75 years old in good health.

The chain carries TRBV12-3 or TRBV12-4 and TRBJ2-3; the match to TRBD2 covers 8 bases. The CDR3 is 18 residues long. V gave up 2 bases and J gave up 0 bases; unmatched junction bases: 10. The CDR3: CASSLSLDSGSSTDTQYF. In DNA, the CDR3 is TGTGCCAGCAGTTTATCACTAGACAGCGGGAGCAGCACAGATACGCAGTATTTT.

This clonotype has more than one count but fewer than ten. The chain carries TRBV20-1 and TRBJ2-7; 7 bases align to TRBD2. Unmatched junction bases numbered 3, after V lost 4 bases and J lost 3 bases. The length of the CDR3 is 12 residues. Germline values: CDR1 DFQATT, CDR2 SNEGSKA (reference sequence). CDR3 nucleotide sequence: TGCAGTGCTATTAGCGGGCTCTACGAGCAGTACTTC. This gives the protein CSAISGLYEQYF.

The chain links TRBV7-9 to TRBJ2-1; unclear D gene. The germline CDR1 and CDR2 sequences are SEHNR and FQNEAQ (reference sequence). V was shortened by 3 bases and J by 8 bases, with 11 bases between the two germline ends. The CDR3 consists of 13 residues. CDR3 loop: CASSFRSMDEQFF. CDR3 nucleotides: TGTGCCAGCAGCTTCCGATCGATGGATGAGCAGTTCTTC.

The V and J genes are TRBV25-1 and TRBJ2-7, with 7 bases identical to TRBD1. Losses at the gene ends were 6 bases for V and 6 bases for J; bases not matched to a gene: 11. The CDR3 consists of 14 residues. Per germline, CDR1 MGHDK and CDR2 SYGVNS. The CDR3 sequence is CASSLLTGVGEQYF. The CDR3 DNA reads TGTGCCAGCAGCCTACTCACAGGGGTAGGCGAGCAGTACTTC.

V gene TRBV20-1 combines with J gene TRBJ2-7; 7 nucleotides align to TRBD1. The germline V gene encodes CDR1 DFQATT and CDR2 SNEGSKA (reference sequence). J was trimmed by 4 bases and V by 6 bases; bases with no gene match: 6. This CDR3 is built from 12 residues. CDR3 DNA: TGCAGTGCACGACAGGGTGGGTACGAGCAGTACTTC. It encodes CSARQGGYEQYF.

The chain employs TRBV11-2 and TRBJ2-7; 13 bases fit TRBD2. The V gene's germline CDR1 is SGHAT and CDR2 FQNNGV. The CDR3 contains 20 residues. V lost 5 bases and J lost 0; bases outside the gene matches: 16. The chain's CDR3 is CASSPRIGGLAGLSSYEQYF. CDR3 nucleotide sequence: TGTGCCAGCAGCCCCCGTATTGGGGGACTAGCGGGATTGAGCTCCTACGAGCAGTACTTC.

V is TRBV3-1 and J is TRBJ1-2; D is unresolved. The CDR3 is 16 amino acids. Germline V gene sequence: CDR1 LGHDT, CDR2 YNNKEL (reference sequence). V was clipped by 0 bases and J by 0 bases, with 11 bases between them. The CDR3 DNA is TGTGCCAGCAGCCAAGAACGGGCAGTAGCTAACTATGGCTACACCTTC. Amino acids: CASSQERAVANYGYTF. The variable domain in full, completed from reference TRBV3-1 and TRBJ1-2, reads DTAVSQTPKYLVTQMGNDKSIKCEQNLGHDTMYWYKQDSKKFLKIMFSYNNKELIINETVPNRFSPKSPDKAHLNLHINSLELGDSAVYFCASSQERAVANYGYTFGSGTRLTVV.